The 31 T cell receptor beta chains reported below all come from one sample, sequenced in a study of T cell responses to AZD1222 COVID-19 vaccine (dated by TCRdb to the early 2020s). Read against the paper, the sample's time point label means: about 28 days (+/-7) after the second vaccine dose. Libraries were prepared through the immunoSEQ multiplex PCR assay. TCRdb re-hosts the immuneACCESS table, in-frame sequences only. Its copies lack some clones; in the studies checked, an unresolved V gene accounts for under half of them, and the cause for the rest is not known. Here the sample has 200,000 or so clones; around 93% occur a single time. Of the sample, around 1% is held by the ten largest clones. The source material was peripheral blood, sampled 28 days after the second AZD1222 dose. These receptors all stem from an adult who received the AZD1222 COVID-19 vaccine.

The rearrangement links TRBV28 to TRBJ1-5; D gene uncertain. Germline V gene lookup returns CDR1 MDHEN and CDR2 SYDVKM. The CDR3 length is 14 residues. V was pared by 1 base and J by 3 bases, with 7 bases between. The CDR3 loop is CASSLYGNNQPQHF. CDR3 in DNA: TGTGCCAGCAGTTTATACGGTAACAATCAGCCCCAGCATTTT.

This rearrangement joins TRBV4-3 to TRBJ2-3, with TRBD2 matching 11 bases. This CDR3 spans 19 amino acids. CDR1 and CDR2 (germline): LGHNA, YSLEER. The trim removed 2 bases at V and 5 bases at J, leaving 15 bases unmatched. CDR3: CASSQRWPSGGPGEDTQYF. CDR3 nucleotide sequence: TGCGCCAGCAGCCAAAGGTGGCCTAGCGGGGGGCCAGGGGAAGATACGCAGTATTTT.

This chain connects TRBV5-1 to TRBJ2-7; D gene uncertain. V was pared by 6 bases and J by 2 bases, with 12 bases between. The CDR3 length is 13 residues. Germline CDR1 is SGHRS and CDR2 is YFSETQ. DNA for the CDR3: TGCGCCAGCACCCTCGGGTCCCCCTACGAGCAGTACTTC. This gives the protein CASTLGSPYEQYF.

The chain carries TRBV19 and TRBJ2-1, with D possibly being TRBD1 (6 bases). Looked up from germline, CDR1 is LNHDA and CDR2 is SQIVND (reference sequence). Trimming took off 4 bases at V and 7 bases at J, with 17 bases between the two ends. The CDR3 covers 15 residues. The CDR3 sequence: CASSRQVLGSNEQFF. DNA for the CDR3: TGTGCCAGTAGTAGACAGGTCCTTGGGTCGAATGAGCAGTTCTTC.

The chain is built from TRBV4-1 and TRBJ1-1; tentatively, D is TRBD1 (6 bases). The CDR3 is 13 residues long. Trimming took off 9 bases at V and 5 bases at J, with 16 bases between the two ends. Looked up from germline, CDR1 is MGHRA and CDR2 is YSYEKL. The CDR3 bases are TGCGCCAGTACAGGGACTCTGGGGACTGAAGCTTTCTTT. It encodes CASTGTLGTEAFF.

This chain uses TRBV11-3 with TRBJ2-2, with no clear D. V lost 5 bases and J lost 1, with 8 bases in between. Germline lookup yields CDR1 SGHNT and CDR2 YENEEA. This CDR3 has 14 amino acids. CDR3 sequence: CASSQRQNTGELFF. The CDR3 DNA sequence: TGTGCCAGCAGCCAGAGACAGAACACCGGGGAGCTGTTTTTT. Filled out from reference TRBV11-3 and TRBJ2-2, the complete variable domain reads EAGVVQSPRYKIIEKKQPVAFWCNPISGHNTLYWYLQNLGQGPELLIRYENEEAVDDSQLPKDRFSAERLKGVDSTLKIQPAELGDSAVYLCASSQRQNTGELFFGEGSRLTVL.

The chain employs TRBV6-5 and TRBJ1-3; no definite D call. Per germline, CDR1 MNHEY and CDR2 SVGAGI. The CDR3 extends over 14 amino acids. V lost 4 bases, J lost 0 bases, and 7 bases lay in between. CDR3 sequence (DNA): TGTGCCAGCAGTTCGGCCAACTCTGGAAACACCATATATTTT. Translated, it gives CASSSANSGNTIYF.

The chain combines TRBV28 with TRBJ2-7, with D possibly being TRBD2 (5 bases). Per germline, CDR1 MDHEN and CDR2 SYDVKM. V was trimmed by 5 bases and J by 7 bases, leaving 15 bases between them. The CDR3 is made up of 13 amino acids. The CDR3 here is CASSPGRVGEQYF. The CDR3 DNA follows: TGTGCCAGCAGTCCGGGAAGGGTCGGAGAGCAGTACTTC.

This rearrangement joins TRBV11-2 to TRBJ1-5, with 9 bases identical to TRBD1. The ends lost 2 bases at V and 13 bases at J; junction bases unmatched: 6. The CDR3 spans 13 residues. Germline loops: CDR1 SGHAT, CDR2 FQNNGV. This CDR3 reads CASSLWGQGIQHF. The CDR3 region has the DNA TGTGCCAGCAGCTTATGGGGACAGGGCATTCAGCATTTT.

This chain's CDR3 is CASRLWGGRGVRNTEAFF. The CDR3 DNA reads TGTGCCAGCAGGCTTTGGGGAGGGCGGGGGGTGAGGAACACTGAAGCTTTCTTT. The chain recombines TRBV27 with TRBJ1-1; tentative D call: TRBD1 (5 bases). V was shortened by 6 bases and J by 1 base, with 24 bases between the two germline ends. The CDR3 loop spans 18 amino acids. CDR1 and CDR2 from the germline V gene are MNHEY and SMNVEV (reference sequence).

J is TRBJ2-2 and V is TRBV30; D not resolved. V was shortened by 0 bases and J by 4 bases, with 15 bases between the two germline ends. Per the germline V gene, CDR1 is GTSNPN and CDR2 is SVGIG (reference sequence). The CDR3 spans 16 residues. The CDR3 here is CAWSVVEDPITGELFF. The DNA of the CDR3 is TGTGCCTGGAGTGTAGTCGAGGATCCGATCACCGGGGAGCTGTTTTTT.

This chain uses TRBV11-2 with TRBJ1-1; weak D call: TRBD1 (5 bases). The CDR3 is 14 amino acids. V shed 6 bases and J shed 7 bases, with 18 bases lying between them. Germline V CDR1 and CDR2: SGHAT, FQNNGV. The CDR3 loop reads CASRKDTTKLEAFF. Written as DNA, the CDR3 is TGTGCCAGCAGAAAGGACACGACTAAGCTTGAAGCTTTCTTT.

The genes are TRBV7-9 and TRBJ2-7; either TRBD1 or TRBD2 may supply D (5 bases each). The V end was cut by 3 bases, the J end by 5 bases, with 8 bases between. Germline values: CDR1 SEHNR, CDR2 FQNEAQ (reference sequence). This CDR3 is built from 12 residues. The CDR3 loop reads CASSLGDDEQYF. CDR3 nucleotide sequence: TGTGCCAGCAGCTTGGGGGATGACGAGCAGTACTTC.

V usage is TRBV5-6 and J usage is TRBJ2-7; tentative D call: TRBD2 (6 bases). Germline V gives CDR1 SGHDT, CDR2 YYEEEE. V lost 3 bases to trimming and J lost 3 bases, with 10 bases between them. The CDR3 loop spans 13 amino acids. The CDR3 nucleotides read TGTGCCAGCAGCTATGGGGGGAGCTACGAGCAGTACTTC. Protein sequence: CASSYGGSYEQYF.

The V and J genes are TRBV7-2 and TRBJ1-4, with TRBD1 as a possible D gene (6 bases). Trimming left V 5 bases short and J 10 bases short, with 23 bases between. Germline V lookup: CDR1 SGHTA, CDR2 FQGNSA. The CDR3 runs 16 residues. The CDR3 loop reads CASSPRTAVGQRKLFF. The CDR3 DNA sequence: TGTGCCAGCAGCCCCCGGACGGCGGTCGGACAGCGAAAACTGTTTTTT.

The rearrangement joins TRBV2 to TRBJ2-2, with 7 bases matching TRBD1. CDR3 length: 18 amino acids. CDR1 SNHLY and CDR2 FYNNEI come from the germline V gene. The ends lost 8 bases at V and 3 bases at J; junction bases unmatched: 18. The CDR3 loop reads CASRRGVRYRGDTGELFF. CDR3 DNA: TGTGCCAGCCGACGCGGCGTTCGTTACAGGGGCGACACCGGGGAGCTGTTTTTT.

This clone appeared a single time. The chain recombines TRBV28 with TRBJ2-1; the match to TRBD1 covers 7 bases. The CDR3 runs to 13 residues. J gave up 1 base and V 7 bases, and 1 base lay outside the gene matches. Germline V gene lookup returns CDR1 MDHEN and CDR2 SYDVKM. The CDR3 protein is CASIQGSYNEQFF. The CDR3 region has the DNA TGTGCCAGCATACAGGGGTCCTACAATGAGCAGTTCTTC.

In nucleotides, the CDR3 is TGCGCCAGCAGTGAGTCGGCAGGGCTAGGGGAAAAACTGTTTTTT. Translated, it gives CASSESAGLGEKLFF. The chain links TRBV10-2 to TRBJ1-4; D perhaps matches TRBD1 (5 bases). This CDR3 comprises 15 residues. Trimming removed 0 bases at V and 8 bases at J, with 13 bases between. From germline, CDR1 is WSHSY and CDR2 SAAADI.

This clone was seen once. The chain has TRBV28 and TRBJ1-3, with 11 bases aligning to TRBD1. The CDR3 runs to 16 residues. Germline CDR1 reads MDHEN; CDR2 reads SYDVKM. The V and J ends lost 8 bases and 2 bases, in that order; junction bases with no gene match: 8. The CDR3 sequence: CASGNPGQGAGNTIYF. For the CDR3, the DNA is TGTGCCAGCGGCAACCCGGGACAGGGGGCTGGAAACACCATATATTTT.

The V and J genes are TRBV5-6 and TRBJ1-2; 7 nucleotides line up with TRBD1. The CDR3 extends over 14 amino acids. V lost 0 bases and J lost 6; bases outside the gene matches: 5. Per germline, CDR1 SGHDT and CDR2 YYEEEE. CDR3 coding DNA: TGTGCCAGCAGCTTGGTCGACAGGGAGAATGGCTACACCTTC. Amino acid sequence: CASSLVDRENGYTF.

This chain connects TRBV7-9 to TRBJ2-2; the match to TRBD2 covers 9 bases. This CDR3 region has 15 residues. Germline V gene sequence: CDR1 SEHNR, CDR2 FQNEAQ (reference sequence). The V gene end was trimmed by 4 bases and the J gene end by 3 bases; junction bases not matched to a gene: 3. CDR3 loop: CASSWRGGDTGELFF. The DNA of the CDR3 is TGTGCCAGCAGCTGGCGGGGGGGCGACACCGGGGAGCTGTTTTTT.

V usage is TRBV13 and J usage is TRBJ2-7; D is unclear. V was shortened by 6 bases and J by 0 bases, with 15 bases between the two germline ends. CDR3 length equals 15 residues. CDR1 and CDR2 (germline): PRHDT, FYEKMQ (reference sequence). The CDR3 loop reads CASRTDTINSYEQYF. The CDR3 DNA sequence: TGTGCCAGCAGGACTGACACGATAAACTCCTACGAGCAGTACTTC. Full variable domain (remainder filled in from reference TRBV13 and TRBJ2-7): AAGVIQSPRHLIKEKRETATLKCYPIPRHDTVYWYQQGPGQDPQFLISFYEKMQSDKGSIPDRFSAQQFSDYHSELNMSSLELGDSALYFCASRTDTINSYEQYFGPGTRLTVT.

V is TRBV7-2 and J is TRBJ1-2, with 7 bases that match TRBD1. The CDR3 has 15 amino acids. Germline V gene sequence: CDR1 SGHTA, CDR2 FQGNSA. Losses at the gene ends were 0 bases for V and 3 bases for J; bases not matched to a gene: 4. DNA for the CDR3: TGTGCCAGCAGCTTAGCGGCAGGGGGTTACTATGGCTACACCTTC. Protein product: CASSLAAGGYYGYTF.

V is TRBV29-1 and J is TRBJ2-1, with D tentatively TRBD1 or TRBD2 (5 bases each). Trimming stripped 7 bases from V and 0 bases from J, with 13 bases between. The CDR3 totals 14 residues. Germline V gives CDR1 SQVTM, CDR2 ANQGSEA. CDR3 region: CSASGAFSYNEQFF. The CDR3 nucleotides are TGCAGCGCTTCCGGGGCGTTCTCCTACAATGAGCAGTTCTTC.

This chain joins TRBV3-1 (or the pseudogene TRBV3-2) and TRBJ1-3; possible D gene TRBD1, 5 bases. V was shortened by 7 bases and J by 0 bases, with 13 bases between the two germline ends. The germline V gene encodes CDR1 LGHDT and CDR2 YNNKEL (reference sequence). The CDR3 contains 15 residues. The CDR3 region is CASTETGNSGNTIYF. The CDR3 DNA is TGTGCCAGCACCGAAACAGGCAACTCTGGAAACACCATATATTTT.

J is TRBJ2-5 and V is TRBV29-1; no definite D call. The CDR3 has 12 residues. The germline V gene has CDR1 SQVTM and CDR2 ANQGSEA. Trimming cost V 2 bases and J 5 bases, with 9 bases left between them. For the CDR3, the DNA is TGCAGCGTTGAAATGTTAGGGGAGACCCAGTACTTC. Its protein is CSVEMLGETQYF.

The V call is TRBV7-8, the J call TRBJ1-5; tentatively, D is TRBD1 (6 bases). With 0 bases removed from V and 7 bases from J, the gap between germline ends came to 16 bases. Germline V gene sequence: CDR1 SGHVS, CDR2 FQNEAQ. The CDR3 totals 16 residues. The CDR3 sequence: CASSLANPQQGQPQHF. CDR3 bases: TGTGCCAGCAGCTTAGCTAACCCACAACAGGGCCAGCCCCAGCATTTT.

The V and J genes are TRBV10-1 and TRBJ2-3; D not resolved. This CDR3 region has 15 residues. Trimming took 1 base from V and 5 from J, leaving 13 bases between them. CDR1 and CDR2 from the germline V gene are WNHNN and SYGVQD (reference sequence). CDR3 DNA: TGCGCCAGCAGTGAGTGGCGGATAAACCAAGATACGCAGTATTTT. This sequence encodes CASSEWRINQDTQYF.

J is TRBJ1-6 and V is TRBV3-1 (or the pseudogene TRBV3-2), with 8 bases lining up with TRBD1. With V trimmed by 0 bases and J by 6 bases, 4 bases remained unmatched. Per germline, CDR1 LGHDT and CDR2 YNNKEL (reference sequence). The CDR3 covers 16 residues. In DNA, the CDR3 is TGTGCCAGCAGCCAAGAAGGACAGGGAGGTAATTCACCCCTCCACTTT. This translates into CASSQEGQGGNSPLHF.

The V and J genes are TRBV3-1 (or the pseudogene TRBV3-2) and TRBJ1-5; D not certain. Trimming removed 6 bases from V and 13 bases from J, with 19 bases in between. This CDR3 has 13 amino acids. The germline V gene has CDR1 LGHDT and CDR2 YNNKEL (reference sequence). The CDR3 is CASSRGTAEAQHF. The CDR3 DNA follows: TGTGCCAGCAGTCGAGGAACGGCCGAAGCGCAGCATTTT.

The V call is TRBV28, the J call TRBJ1-1; tentative D call: TRBD1 (6 bases). The CDR3 spans 14 residues. Deletions cut 5 bases from V and 5 bases from J, with 15 bases between. CDR1 is MDHEN, CDR2 SYDVKM, per germline. This CDR3 reads CASSTTQGRTEAFF. As DNA, the CDR3 is TGTGCCAGCAGTACCACACAGGGTAGAACTGAAGCTTTCTTT.